This TCR beta chain is from a study of T cell responses to AZD1222 COVID-19 vaccine. Profiling relied on immunoSEQ multiplex PCR, and the TCRdb table lists in-frame clones only, not all of them. The sample carries about 120,000 clones, roughly 90% recorded once. Details on this clone: Antigen: not known.

J gave up 0 bases and V 4 bases, and 7 bases lay outside the gene matches. The germline gives CDR1 SGHVS, CDR2 FQNEAQ. This CDR3 comprises 16 residues. Study-wide findings and caveats: Epitopes outside B.1.351 and B.1.1.7 mutated regions reportedly drew nearly half of spike TCRs. Among those given AZD1222, only six were seropositive at baseline. Donors skewed white British and female; clonal diversity was possibly underestimated. All repertoire sampling was performed exclusively after the peak T cell response.

The sequence came from an adult in good health. This chain joins TRBV7-8 and TRBJ1-2, with TRBD1 matching 8 bases. Sample: peripheral blood, taken on day 0 of AZD1222 vaccination. The CDR3 nucleotides read TGTGCCAGCAGCTCCCAGGGGGCAAGGACTAACTATGGCTACACCTTC. The encoded protein is CASSSQGARTNYGYTF.